This is a list of T cell receptor beta chains from one sample in a study of blood T cell repertoires in COVID-19. Method: immunoSEQ multiplex PCR; TCRdb's copy keeps in-frame clones and lacks some. The sample records a few hundred thousand clones, 80% to 90% being singletons. Material: peripheral blood. Receptors were obtained from a woman aged 40 to 55 who had recovered from COVID-19. CDR3s include the opening cysteine and the closing phenylalanine or tryptophan. The D gene is left open where the match is weak. Clone size, where shown, is once, few, many, or a class for clones that have expanded.

cdr3_nt	cdr3_aa	v_call	clone_size	j_call	d_call
TGTGCCAGCAGCTCTGACTACCGGGTTGCAGATACGCAGTATTTT	CASSSDYRVADTQYF	TRBV5-4	-	TRBJ2-3	-
TGCAGCGTTAGGAGCGATTCTAGCACAGATACGCAGTATTTT	CSVRSDSSTDTQYF	TRBV29-1	once	TRBJ2-3	-
TGTGCCAGCAGTTTATCAGCCGGGACAACTGAAGCTTTCTTT	CASSLSAGTTEAFF	TRBV28	once	TRBJ1-1	-
TGTGCCAGCAGCCCCTCCCCCGGGACAGGGGCAGAGACCCAGTACTTC	CASSPSPGTGAETQYF	TRBV7-6	-	TRBJ2-5	TRBD1
TGTGCCAGCAGCCTTGTTCGGGGGGAGACCCAGTACTTC	CASSLVRGETQYF	TRBV12-3/TRBV12-4	-	TRBJ2-5	-
TGTGCCAGCAGTCGGGAAGTAATGAACACTGAAGCTTTCTTT	CASSREVMNTEAFF	TRBV5-4	-	TRBJ1-1	-
TGTGCCAGCAGCTCACAGGGGGCCGGCTATGGCTACACCTTC	CASSSQGAGYGYTF	TRBV5-4	-	TRBJ1-2	TRBD1
TGTGCCAGCAGTTATTCTGGTTACGGGACTAGCGGGGGGAAGAACACAGATACGCAGTATTTT	CASSYSGYGTSGGKNTDTQYF	TRBV6-2/TRBV6-3	-	TRBJ2-3	TRBD2
TGTGCCAGAACAGGGAGAACTGGAAACACCATATATTTT	CARTGRTGNTIYF	TRBV6-4	once	TRBJ1-3	-
TGTGCCAGCAGCCACAGAGGAGAGACCCAGTACTTC	CASSHRGETQYF	TRBV3-1/TRBV3-2	-	TRBJ2-5	-
TGTGCCAGCAGCTTAGTTGAGAGACTAATCTACGAGCAGTACTTC	CASSLVERLIYEQYF	TRBV11-2	many	TRBJ2-7	-
TGTGCCAGCAGCCAAAGGACAGTCCATGGCTACACCTTC	CASSQRTVHGYTF	TRBV3-1/TRBV3-2	-	TRBJ1-2	-
TGCAGCGTTGGGCGGGGGAACTTCGGGGAGCTGTTTTTT	CSVGRGNFGELFF	TRBV29-1	-	TRBJ2-2	TRBD2
TGTGCCAGCAGCTTTGGAGGTGAAGCTTTCTTT	CASSFGGEAFF	TRBV5-4	-	TRBJ1-1	-
TGTGCCAGTAGTGCCCAACCGACAGTTTTTTTCTCCGGTTCACCCCTCCACTTT	CASSAQPTVFFSGSPLHF	TRBV19	once	TRBJ1-6	-
TGTGCCTGTTTACTAGCGGGAGAAGTCAGTTACAATGAGCAGTTCTTC	CACLLAGEVSYNEQFF	TRBV30	once	TRBJ2-1	TRBD2
TGTGCCAGCAGCTTGGCGGGGGGGGTCAATGAGCAGTTCTTC	CASSLAGGVNEQFF	TRBV5-5	-	TRBJ2-1	TRBD2
TGTGCCAGTAGTAATAGACAGGGAAATAATTCACCCCTCCACTTT	CASSNRQGNNSPLHF	TRBV19	-	TRBJ1-6	TRBD1
TGTGCCAGCAGAGTGGGACAGGGGGCCGGTGCTTTCTTT	CASRVGQGAGAFF	TRBV2	once	TRBJ1-1	TRBD1
TGTGCCAGCAGGTACATTGGAACTAGCGGGGGCTACGAGCAGTACTTC	CASRYIGTSGGYEQYF	TRBV7-2	-	TRBJ2-7	TRBD2
TGTGCCACCCGGGGTAGCGGGTTGCATGAGCAGTTCTTC	CATRGSGLHEQFF	TRBV15	few	TRBJ2-1	TRBD2
TGTGCCAGCTCACAGGGACAGTTCACCGGGGAGCTGTTTTTT	CASSQGQFTGELFF	TRBV18	-	TRBJ2-2	TRBD1
TGTGCTAGTGGTTTTTTAGGGGCCAACTATGGCTACACCTTC	CASGFLGANYGYTF	TRBV12-5	-	TRBJ1-2	-
TGTGCCAGCAGTGAAGTGCGGCTAGCGGGGGGTCATTCCGGGGAGCTGTTTTTT	CASSEVRLAGGHSGELFF	TRBV6-1	-	TRBJ2-2	TRBD2
TGTGCCAGCAGTCCTAGGACAGGGGATGGCTACACCTTC	CASSPRTGDGYTF	TRBV27	-	TRBJ1-2	TRBD1
TGTGCCAGCAGTTACTCTATATCCTCCAATGAGCAGTTCTTC	CASSYSISSNEQFF	TRBV6-5	few	TRBJ2-1	-
TGTGCCAGCAGTTTAGCAGGGCCGTTCTCTGGAAACACCATATATTTT	CASSLAGPFSGNTIYF	TRBV27	few	TRBJ1-3	-
TGTGCCAGCAGCTTAAACCGGGACACCCGTGAAAAACTGTTTTTT	CASSLNRDTREKLFF	TRBV7-6	-	TRBJ1-4	-
TGTGCCAGTAGTATAGCACAACTACCGGGACTAGCGGGAGTCTATGAGCAGTTCTTC	CASSIAQLPGLAGVYEQFF	TRBV19	-	TRBJ2-1	TRBD2
TGTGCCAGCAGACCTTCGGATTTGGCGGACTATGGCTACACCTTC	CASRPSDLADYGYTF	TRBV27	-	TRBJ1-2	-
TGTGCCAGCACCTTCCGAGGGACAGGCATCTACGAGCAGTACTTC	CASTFRGTGIYEQYF	TRBV5-6	-	TRBJ2-7	TRBD1
TGTGCCAGCAGCCTCGGGGGGAGTATTACAGATACGCAGTATTTT	CASSLGGSITDTQYF	TRBV7-6	-	TRBJ2-3	TRBD2
TGCGCCAGCAGACCTCAGGTGAACTCTGGAAACACCATATATTTT	CASRPQVNSGNTIYF	TRBV5-1	-	TRBJ1-3	-
TGTGCCAGCAGTCCAGCTATCTTACAGGGGGCGCCCCTCCACTTT	CASSPAILQGAPLHF	TRBV28	-	TRBJ1-6	TRBD1
TGTGCCAGCAGCTACGTAACAGGGTGGTCTGAAGCTTTCTTT	CASSYVTGWSEAFF	TRBV11-2	-	TRBJ1-1	-
TGTGCCAGCAGACCGGACCGCGGGTCACCCCTCCACTTT	CASRPDRGSPLHF	TRBV18	-	TRBJ1-6	-
TGTGCCAGCAGCCTGACCGGGACAGGGGTTTACGAGCAGTACTTC	CASSLTGTGVYEQYF	TRBV11-2	few	TRBJ2-7	TRBD1
TGCGCCAGCAGCTTGACAGGGACTAATTCACCCCTCCACTTT	CASSLTGTNSPLHF	TRBV5-1	-	TRBJ1-6	-
TGTGCCAGCTCCCCCCAGGTGAACAATGAGCAGTTCTTC	CASSPQVNNEQFF	TRBV18	-	TRBJ2-1	-
TGTGCCAGCAGCTTTTCAGGGGGACAAAATGAGCAGTTCTTC	CASSFSGGQNEQFF	TRBV7-8	-	TRBJ2-1	TRBD1
TGTGCCAGCAGTAAGGGACTAGGCCGTACCGGGGAGCTGTTTTTT	CASSKGLGRTGELFF	TRBV5-4	-	TRBJ2-2	TRBD2
TGCGCCAGCAGCTTGGCCGGAGGTAGCACAGATACGCAGTATTTT	CASSLAGGSTDTQYF	TRBV5-1	-	TRBJ2-3	-
TGTGCCAGCAAGGGACAGGGTGATGTAAGGGAGCAGTTCTTC	CASKGQGDVREQFF	TRBV28	-	TRBJ2-1	TRBD1
TGTGCCAGCAGACAGGGACAGAACTATGGCTACACCTTC	CASRQGQNYGYTF	TRBV6-6	-	TRBJ1-2	TRBD1
TGTGCCAGCAGCTCGACAGGGAGCGGAATCATGCCCCAGCATTTT	CASSSTGSGIMPQHF	TRBV6-5	-	TRBJ1-5	TRBD1
TGTGCCAGCAGCGCGACAGGGCCTGGCGAGCAGTACTTC	CASSATGPGEQYF	TRBV3-1/TRBV3-2	-	TRBJ2-7	TRBD1
TGTGCCAGCAGCGTAGACGATAGGACAGGGTGGTATGAGCAGTTCTTC	CASSVDDRTGWYEQFF	TRBV9	-	TRBJ2-1	TRBD1
TGTGCCAGCAGTTCCCAGGGGGCAGACTCCTACGAGCAGTACTTC	CASSSQGADSYEQYF	TRBV27	-	TRBJ2-7	TRBD1
TGTGCCACCAGCGAACAAACGCCGAACAATGAGCAGTTCTTC	CATSEQTPNNEQFF	TRBV24-1	-	TRBJ2-1	-
TGTGCCAGTAGTACACGACTAGCGGGGGCCGCAGAGACCCAGTACTTC	CASSTRLAGAAETQYF	TRBV19	-	TRBJ2-5	TRBD2
TGTGCCAGCAGAGGGGGCAACGGGGGCTACACCTTC	CASRGGNGGYTF	TRBV6-5	-	TRBJ1-2	TRBD1
TGCAGTGCTAGTATTCTCCGGAACACTGAAGCTTTCTTT	CSASILRNTEAFF	TRBV20-1	once	TRBJ1-1	-
TGCGCCAGCAGCTTGGCCGGTATGGACAGGGTGGCCTACGAGCAGTACTTC	CASSLAGMDRVAYEQYF	TRBV5-1	few	TRBJ2-7	TRBD1